This T cell receptor beta chain was sequenced for a study of blood T cell repertoires in COVID-19 (TCRdb year 2020). In the study overall: Samples covering the acute and convalescent phases of COVID-19 were provided by collaborators in the United States, Italy and Spain. The material from the prospective study consisted of cDNA or gDNA derived from T cells, B-cell-depleted T cells, or PBMCs. Where available, HLA class I and class II types were obtained from metadata supplied by the sample provider rather than from assay-based typing. Nearly every sample came with metadata listing a de-identified subject ID, COVID-19 status, age in years and sex. The samples were drawn from two sources: the first 160 participants of the ongoing ImmuneRACE study, and 1,254 subjects contributed by 6 global collaborators. Subjects who had been exposed to COVID-19, were actively infected with it, or had recovered from it provided the deeply sampled blood TCRbeta repertoires that made up the dataset. The repertoires were released in a freely available public database intended as a resource for research on the immune response to SARS-CoV-2.

The investigation overall reported the following: Clinical and demographic metadata were provided uncurated, with the amount varying by source and participant.

TCRbeta CDR3 regions were amplified from genomic DNA by means of the immunoSEQ Assay, a bias-controlled multiplex PCR. Per the authors' processing: The number of nucleated cells in each sample was estimated by amplification of reference gene primers within the assay. To quantify the absolute abundance of each unique TCRbeta CDR3 rearrangement, sequence reads were collapsed and filtered. Productive Simpson clonality was computed per sample as the square root of Simpson's diversity index over productive rearrangements. TCRdb took this table from immuneACCESS and kept in-frame rearrangements with V and J called. Such tables lack part of the clones; where checked against another copy, unresolved V genes explain under half of the gap, and the rest is unexplained. D and trimming were read from the DNA, whereas the V and J calls and clone size are those reported in that table. The sample table lists around 700,000 clones, 70% to 90% of them with a count of one. The ten most abundant clones make up approximately 0.3% of the sample.

Turning to this clone: The antigen this receptor binds is unknown. No base quality values were provided; no much bigger clone lies one nucleotide off.

From the cysteine up to the phenylalanine, the CDR3 has a length of 15 residues. Only CDR3 DNA is held: 45 bases, read in frame from base 1. CDR1 is given as MNHEY and CDR2 as SMNVEV, both from the germline V gene (reference sequence). For this chain, trimming is 3 bases at the V end and 5 bases at the J end, and the number of junction bases without a gene match is 5. Each collaborating institution followed its own protocols to collect whole blood in K2EDTA tubes. For TCRbeta analysis, collaborator samples were shipped as frozen whole blood, as isolated PBMCs, or as DNA extracted from either sample type.

The chain links TRBV27 with TRBJ1-2; a stretch of 11 junction bases matches TRBD1. The source of this sequence is a young woman with acute or convalescent COVID-19. Specimen: peripheral blood. The encoded CDR3 is CASSFRTGGAYGYTF. The sequenced DNA: TGTGCCAGCAGTTTCAGGACAGGGGGCGCATATGGCTACACCTTC.